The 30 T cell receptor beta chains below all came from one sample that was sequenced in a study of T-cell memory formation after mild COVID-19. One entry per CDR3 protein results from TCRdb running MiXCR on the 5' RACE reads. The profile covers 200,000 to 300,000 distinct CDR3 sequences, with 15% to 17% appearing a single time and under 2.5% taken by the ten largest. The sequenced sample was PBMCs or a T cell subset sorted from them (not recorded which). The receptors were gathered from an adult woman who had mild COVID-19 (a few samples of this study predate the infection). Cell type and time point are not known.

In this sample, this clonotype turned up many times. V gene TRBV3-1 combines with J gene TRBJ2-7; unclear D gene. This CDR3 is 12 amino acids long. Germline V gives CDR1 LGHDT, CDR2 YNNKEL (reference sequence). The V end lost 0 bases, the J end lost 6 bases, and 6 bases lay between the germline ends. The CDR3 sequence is CASSQDRGEQYF. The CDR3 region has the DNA TGTGCCAGCAGCCAAGATCGAGGCGAGCAGTACTTC.

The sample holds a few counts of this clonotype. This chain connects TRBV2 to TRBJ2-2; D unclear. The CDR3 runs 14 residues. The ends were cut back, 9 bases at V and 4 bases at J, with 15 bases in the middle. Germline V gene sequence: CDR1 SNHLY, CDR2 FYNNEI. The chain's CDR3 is CASYSGSTTGELFF. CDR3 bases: TGTGCCAGTTACTCGGGCAGCACCACCGGGGAGCTGTTTTTT.

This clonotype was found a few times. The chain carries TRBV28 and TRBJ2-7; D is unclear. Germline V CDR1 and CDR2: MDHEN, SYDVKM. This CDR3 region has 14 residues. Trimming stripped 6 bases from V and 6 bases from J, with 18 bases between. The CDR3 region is CASRVERRSGEQYF. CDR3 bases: TGTGCCAGCAGAGTAGAGAGACGGAGTGGCGAGCAGTACTTC.

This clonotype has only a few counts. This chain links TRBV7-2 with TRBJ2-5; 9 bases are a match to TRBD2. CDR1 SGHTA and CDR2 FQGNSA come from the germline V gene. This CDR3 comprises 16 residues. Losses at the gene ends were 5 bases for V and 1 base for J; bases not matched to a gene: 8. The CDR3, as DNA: TGTGCCAGCAGCCCACCCCGAGCGGGAGGCCAAGAGACCCAGTACTTC. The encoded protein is CASSPPRAGGQETQYF.

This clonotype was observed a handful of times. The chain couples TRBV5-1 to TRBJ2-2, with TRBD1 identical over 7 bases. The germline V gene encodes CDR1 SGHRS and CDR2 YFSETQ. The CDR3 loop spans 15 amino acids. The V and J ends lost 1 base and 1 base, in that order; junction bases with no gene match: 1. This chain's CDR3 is CASSLYRGNTGELFF. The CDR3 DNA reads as TGCGCCAGCAGCTTGTACAGGGGGAACACCGGGGAGCTGTTTTTT.

CDR3 nucleotides: TGCAGCGTAAACAGAGCTATGAACACTGAAGCTTTCTTT. Protein product: CSVNRAMNTEAFF. The rearrangement joins TRBV29-1 to TRBJ1-1; D unresolved. Trimming cost V 6 bases and J 0 bases, with 11 bases left between them. CDR3 length: 13 amino acids. Looked up from germline, CDR1 is SQVTM and CDR2 is ANQGSEA.

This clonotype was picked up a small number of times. The CDR3 protein is CASSFRLASNTGELFF. The CDR3, as DNA: TGCGCCAGCAGCTTCCGACTAGCTTCGAACACCGGGGAGCTGTTTTTT. The gene calls are TRBV5-1 and TRBJ2-2; 7 bases align to TRBD2. V was clipped by 2 bases and J by 0 bases; unmatched bases: 4. The CDR3 extends over 16 amino acids. The germline V gene encodes CDR1 SGHRS and CDR2 YFSETQ.

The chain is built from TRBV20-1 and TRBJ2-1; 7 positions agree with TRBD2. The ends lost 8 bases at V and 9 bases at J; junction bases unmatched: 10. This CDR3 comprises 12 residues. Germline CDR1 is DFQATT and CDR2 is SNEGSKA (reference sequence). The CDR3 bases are TGCAGTAACGGCGGGAGAAGGGCTGAGCAGTTCTTC. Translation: CSNGGRRAEQFF.

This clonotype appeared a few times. The CDR3 reads CSVPVSSTQYF. In nucleotides, the CDR3 is TGCAGCGTTCCGGTTTCTTCAACGCAGTATTTT. The V and J genes are TRBV29-1 and TRBJ2-3; D uncertain. Germline V gene data show CDR1 as SQVTM and CDR2 as ANQGSEA. Trimming pared 5 bases from V and 9 bases from J, leaving 12 bases between. CDR3 size: 11 residues.

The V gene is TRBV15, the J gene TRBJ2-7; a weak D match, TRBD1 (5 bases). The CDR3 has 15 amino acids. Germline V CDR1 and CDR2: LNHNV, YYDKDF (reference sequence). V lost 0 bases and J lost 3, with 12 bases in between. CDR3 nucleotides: TGTGCCACCAGCAGAGATCAGGGATTTCTCTACGAGCAGTACTTC. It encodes CATSRDQGFLYEQYF.

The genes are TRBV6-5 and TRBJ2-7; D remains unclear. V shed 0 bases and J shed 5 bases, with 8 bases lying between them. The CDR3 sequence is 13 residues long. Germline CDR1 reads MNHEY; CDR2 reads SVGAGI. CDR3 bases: TGTGCCAGCAGTTACTCTCCAGAAAACGAGCAGTACTTC. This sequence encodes CASSYSPENEQYF.

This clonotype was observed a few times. The CDR3 DNA sequence: TGTGCCAGCAGCTTAGCCGGGACTAGCGGGGGGCCTCAGTATTTT. Translating it yields CASSLAGTSGGPQYF. This sequence joins TRBV7-9 and TRBJ2-3; 15 bases map to TRBD2. Losses at the gene ends were 0 bases for V and 12 bases for J; bases not matched to a gene: 4. The CDR3 length is 15 residues. The germline gives CDR1 SEHNR, CDR2 FQNEAQ (reference sequence).

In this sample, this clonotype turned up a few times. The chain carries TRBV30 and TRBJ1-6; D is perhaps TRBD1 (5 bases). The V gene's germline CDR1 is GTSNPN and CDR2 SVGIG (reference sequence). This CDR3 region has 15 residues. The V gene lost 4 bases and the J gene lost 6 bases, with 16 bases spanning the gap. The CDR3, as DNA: TGTGCCTGGACCAACGAGGGGCAGGGTAATTCACCCCTCCACTTT. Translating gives CAWTNEGQGNSPLHF.

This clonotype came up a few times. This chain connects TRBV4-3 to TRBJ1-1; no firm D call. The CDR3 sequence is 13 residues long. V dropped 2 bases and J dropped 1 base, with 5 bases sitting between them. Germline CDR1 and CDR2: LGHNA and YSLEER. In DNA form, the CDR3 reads TGCGCCAGCAGCCAATCCCCGAACACTGAAGCTTTCTTT. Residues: CASSQSPNTEAFF.

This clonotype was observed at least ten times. The CDR3: CAISEGSGRSTDTQYF. The CDR3 region has the DNA TGTGCCATCAGTGAAGGGAGTGGGCGGAGCACAGATACGCAGTATTTT. The chain uses TRBV10-3 and TRBJ2-3, with D perhaps TRBD2 (5 bases). The V gene's germline CDR1 is ENHRY and CDR2 SYGVKD. CDR3 length: 16 amino acids. Trimming removed 3 bases at V and 0 bases at J, with 13 bases between.

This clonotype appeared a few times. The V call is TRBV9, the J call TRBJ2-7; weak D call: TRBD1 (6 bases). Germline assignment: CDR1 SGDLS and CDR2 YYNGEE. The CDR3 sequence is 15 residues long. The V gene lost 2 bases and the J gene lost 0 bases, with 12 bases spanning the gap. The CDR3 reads CASSVGRGSSYEQYF. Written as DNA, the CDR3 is TGTGCCAGCAGCGTCGGCAGGGGTAGCTCCTACGAGCAGTACTTC.

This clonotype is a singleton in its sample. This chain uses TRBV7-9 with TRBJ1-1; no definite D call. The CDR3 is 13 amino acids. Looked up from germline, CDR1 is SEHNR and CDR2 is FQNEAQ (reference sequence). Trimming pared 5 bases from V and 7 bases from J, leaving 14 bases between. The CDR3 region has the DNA TGTGCCAGCAGCCGACCCCCCTCCGGTGAAGCTTTCTTT. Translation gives CASSRPPSGEAFF.

CDR3 in amino acids: CSAQIGPEQFF. CDR3 nucleotide sequence: TGCAGTGCCCAGATAGGGCCAGAGCAGTTCTTC. The J gene is TRBJ2-1, the V gene TRBV20-1; D remains ambiguous. The CDR3 has 11 residues. Germline V CDR1 and CDR2: DFQATT, SNEGSKA (reference sequence). V was clipped by 6 bases and J by 10 bases, with 13 bases between them.

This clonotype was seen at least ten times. CDR3 nucleotides: TGTGCCAGCAGTCCCAGGACAGAGTCCGGGGAGCTGTTTTTT. Encoded protein: CASSPRTESGELFF. This sequence joins TRBV12-3 or TRBV12-4 and TRBJ2-2, with D possibly being TRBD1 (6 bases). The ends were cut back, 5 bases at V and 6 bases at J, with 13 bases in the middle. This CDR3 is built from 14 residues.

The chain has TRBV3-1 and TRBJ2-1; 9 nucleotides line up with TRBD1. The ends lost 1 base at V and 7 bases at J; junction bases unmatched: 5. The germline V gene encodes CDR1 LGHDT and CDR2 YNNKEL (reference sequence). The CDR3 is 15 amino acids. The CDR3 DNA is TGTGCCAGCAGCCAAGCACTTGGGACAGGGAATGAGCAGTTCTTC. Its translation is CASSQALGTGNEQFF.

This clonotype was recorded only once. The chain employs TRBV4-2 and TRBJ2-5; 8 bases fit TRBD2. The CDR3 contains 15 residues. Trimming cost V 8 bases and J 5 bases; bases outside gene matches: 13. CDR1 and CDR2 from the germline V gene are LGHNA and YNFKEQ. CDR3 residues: CASGFLGAGVETQYF. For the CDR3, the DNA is TGTGCCAGCGGGTTCCTGGGAGCGGGAGTTGAGACCCAGTACTTC.

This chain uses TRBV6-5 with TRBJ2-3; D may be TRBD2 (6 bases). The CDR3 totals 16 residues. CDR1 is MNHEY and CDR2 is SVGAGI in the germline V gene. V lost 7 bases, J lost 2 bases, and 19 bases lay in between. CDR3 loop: CASNPRVAALTDTQYF. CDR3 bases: TGTGCCAGCAACCCCCGCGTAGCGGCTCTCACAGATACGCAGTATTTT.

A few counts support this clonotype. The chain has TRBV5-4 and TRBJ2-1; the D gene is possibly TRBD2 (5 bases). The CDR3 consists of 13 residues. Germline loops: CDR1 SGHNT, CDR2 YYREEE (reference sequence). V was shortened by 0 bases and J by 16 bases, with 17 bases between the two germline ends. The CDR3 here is CASSLVWTRMAFF. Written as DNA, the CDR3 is TGTGCCAGCAGCTTGGTCTGGACTCGGATGGCCTTCTTC.

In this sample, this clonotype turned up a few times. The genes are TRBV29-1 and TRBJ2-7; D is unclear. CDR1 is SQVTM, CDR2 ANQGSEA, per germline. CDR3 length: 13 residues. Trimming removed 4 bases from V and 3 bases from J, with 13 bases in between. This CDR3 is CSVGVGSDYEQYF. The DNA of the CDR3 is TGCAGCGTTGGTGTGGGCAGTGACTACGAGCAGTACTTC.

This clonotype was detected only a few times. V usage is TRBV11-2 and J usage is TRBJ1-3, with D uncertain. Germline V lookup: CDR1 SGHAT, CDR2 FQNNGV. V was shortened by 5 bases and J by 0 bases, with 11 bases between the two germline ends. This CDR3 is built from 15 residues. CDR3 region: CASSLPWSSGNTIYF. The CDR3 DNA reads TGTGCCAGCAGCCTGCCATGGAGCTCTGGAAACACCATATATTTT.

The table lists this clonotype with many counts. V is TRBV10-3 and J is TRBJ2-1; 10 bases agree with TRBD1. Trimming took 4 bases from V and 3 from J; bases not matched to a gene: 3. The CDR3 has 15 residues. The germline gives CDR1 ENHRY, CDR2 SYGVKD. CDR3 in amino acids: CAISGRDRGYNEQFF. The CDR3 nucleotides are TGTGCCATCAGTGGCCGGGACAGGGGCTACAATGAGCAGTTCTTC.

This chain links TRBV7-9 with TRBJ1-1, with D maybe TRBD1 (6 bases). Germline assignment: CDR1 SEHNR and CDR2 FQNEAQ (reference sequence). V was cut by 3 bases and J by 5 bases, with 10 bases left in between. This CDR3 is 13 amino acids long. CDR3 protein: CASSFNRETEAFF. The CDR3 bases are TGTGCCAGCAGCTTTAACAGGGAAACTGAAGCTTTCTTT.

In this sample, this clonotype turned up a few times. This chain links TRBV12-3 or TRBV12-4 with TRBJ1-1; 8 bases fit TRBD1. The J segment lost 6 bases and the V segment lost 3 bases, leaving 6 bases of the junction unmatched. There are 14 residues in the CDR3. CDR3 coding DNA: TGTGCCAGCAGTTTTACAGGGGGTAAGGCTGAAGCTTTCTTT. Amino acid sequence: CASSFTGGKAEAFF.

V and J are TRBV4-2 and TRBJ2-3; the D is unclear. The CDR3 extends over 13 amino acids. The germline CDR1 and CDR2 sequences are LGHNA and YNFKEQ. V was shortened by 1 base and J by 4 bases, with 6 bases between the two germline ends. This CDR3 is CASSQVLADTQYF. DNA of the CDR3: TGTGCCAGCAGCCAAGTCCTAGCAGATACGCAGTATTTT.

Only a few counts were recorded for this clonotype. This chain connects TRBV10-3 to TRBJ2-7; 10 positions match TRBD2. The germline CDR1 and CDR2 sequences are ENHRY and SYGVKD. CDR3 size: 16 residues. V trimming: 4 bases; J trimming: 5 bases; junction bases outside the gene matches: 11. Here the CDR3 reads CAISGGAGGPTDEQYF. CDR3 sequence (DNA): TGTGCCATCAGTGGGGGAGCGGGAGGGCCTACGGACGAGCAGTACTTC.